These 13 T cell receptor beta chains share one sample of origin, sequenced in a study of T-cell reconstitution after alpha-beta-depleted transplantation in children. This sample's TCRbeta library carried unique molecular identifier barcodes. TCRdb re-called the PCR reads with MiXCR, one entry per CDR3 protein. The table has hundreds of thousands of distinct CDR3 sequences, 15% to 20% seen once. The specimen comprised PBMCs from the stem cell graft donor, sampled from the stem cell graft. These receptors were collected from a human donor who donated a stem cell graft to a child with acute lymphoblastic leukemia.

This chain joins TRBV6-1 and TRBJ2-1, with 7 positions matching TRBD2. There are 15 residues in the CDR3. Germline CDR1 MNHNS, CDR2 SASEGT. Trimming removed 6 bases from V and 10 bases from J; junction bases left unmatched: 15. The CDR3 region has the DNA TGTGCCAGCAGCCCCTCCACTGGCGGGAGCAGGGAGCAGTTCTTC. This translates into CASSPSTGGSREQFF.

The V gene is TRBV5-1, the J gene TRBJ2-7; the D is unclear. Trimming cost V 1 base and J 5 bases, with 10 bases left between them. Germline CDR1 SGHRS, CDR2 YFSETQ. The CDR3 is 13 residues long. The CDR3 DNA sequence: TGCGCCAGCAGCTTGAGTGAGAAGAACGAGCAGTACTTC. It translates to CASSLSEKNEQYF.

The chain joins TRBV5-5 to TRBJ1-1; D gene ambiguous. Germline lookup yields CDR1 SGHKS and CDR2 YYEKEE (reference sequence). The CDR3 covers 13 residues. The germline V and J ends were trimmed by 4 bases and 7 bases, with 14 bases remaining between them. The DNA of the CDR3 is TGTGCCAGCAGCGGGCAGGCCTACGGTGAAGCTTTCTTT. It yields the protein CASSGQAYGEAFF.

The table lists this clonotype with a few counts. The chain has TRBV5-5 and TRBJ2-1, with D hard to call. Looked up from germline, CDR1 is SGHKS and CDR2 is YYEKEE (reference sequence). The germline V and J ends were trimmed by 6 bases and 5 bases, with 18 bases remaining between them. This CDR3 region has 15 residues. The CDR3, as DNA: TGTGCCAGCATCCCGATAGGGCAGGACCACAATGAGCAGTTCTTC. It is translated as CASIPIGQDHNEQFF. Supplemented by reference TRBV5-5 and TRBJ2-1, the full variable domain reads DAGVTQSPTHLIKTRGQQVTLRCSPISGHKSVSWYQQVLGQGPQFIFQYYEKEERGRGNFPDRFSARQFPNYSSELNVNALLLGDSALYLCASIPIGQDHNEQFFGPGTRLTVL.

The gene calls are TRBV6-5 and TRBJ2-3; no clear D gene. This CDR3 comprises 14 residues. V lost 0 bases to trimming and J lost 2 bases, with 6 bases between them. Germline V gene lookup returns CDR1 MNHEY and CDR2 SVGAGI. This chain's CDR3 is CASSYSLDTDTQYF. Here the CDR3 DNA reads TGTGCCAGCAGTTACTCCTTGGACACAGATACGCAGTATTTT.

The gene calls are TRBV6-1 and TRBJ1-6, with D unclear. CDR1 and CDR2 from the germline V gene are MNHNS and SASEGT. This CDR3 is 15 amino acids long. V was cut by 6 bases and J by 6 bases, with 15 bases left in between. The CDR3 coding sequence is TGTGCCAGCAGCCCCGGATGGGTGGGTAATTCACCCCTCCACTTT. Its protein is CASSPGWVGNSPLHF.

The sample holds a few counts of this clonotype. This chain joins TRBV7-8 and TRBJ2-7; D uncertain. Per the germline V gene, CDR1 is SGHVS and CDR2 is FQNEAQ. The CDR3 runs to 13 residues. Trimming removed 7 bases from V and 7 bases from J, with 17 bases in between. CDR3 DNA sequence: TGTGCCAGCACAAGGCGACTGAACCCTGAGCAGTACTTC. Amino acid sequence: CASTRRLNPEQYF. The complete variable domain, with remaining parts taken from reference TRBV7-8 and TRBJ2-7, reads GAGVSQSPRYKVAKRGQDVALRCDPISGHVSLFWYQQALGQGPEFLTYFQNEAQLDKSGLPSDRFFAERPEGSVSTLKIQRTQQEDSAVYLCASTRRLNPEQYFGPGTRLTVT.

The chain couples TRBV7-6 to TRBJ1-1; perhaps TRBD1 as D (6 bases). The CDR3 has 14 amino acids. From germline, CDR1 is SGHVS and CDR2 FNYEAQ. V was cut by 3 bases and J by 6 bases, with 14 bases left in between. The DNA for the CDR3 is TGTGCCAGCAGCTTCAGGGGTCTTGGCTCTGAAGCTTTCTTT. Translating gives CASSFRGLGSEAFF. Using reference TRBV7-6 and TRBJ1-1 for the parts outside the CDR3, the full variable domain is GAGVSQSPRYKVTKRGQDVALRCDPISGHVSLYWYRQALGQGPEFLTYFNYEAQQDKSGLPNDRFSAERPEGSISTLTIQRTEQRDSAMYRCASSFRGLGSEAFFGQGTRLTVV.

This clonotype turned up a few times. The V call is TRBV20-1, the J call TRBJ1-2, with no clear D. Germline CDR1 DFQATT, CDR2 SNEGSKA (reference sequence). Trimming shortened V by 6 bases and J by 8 bases, and 13 bases separated the two germline ends. The CDR3 sequence is 11 residues long. The CDR3 DNA follows: TGCAGTGCCAGCGGGCCGGGGGGCTACACCTTC. Its protein is CSASGPGGYTF.

This clonotype was seen a few times. V is TRBV4-1 and J is TRBJ1-4; no firm D call. The CDR3 spans 14 residues. Trimming cost V 4 bases and J 10 bases, with 16 bases left between them. The germline V gene has CDR1 MGHRA and CDR2 YSYEKL. CDR3 in amino acids: CASSPAGEGGKLFF. The CDR3 coding sequence is TGCGCCAGCAGCCCCGCCGGGGAGGGAGGAAAACTGTTTTTT.

The V call is TRBV24-1, the J call TRBJ2-1; no clear D gene. This CDR3 contains 13 residues. Germline assignment: CDR1 KGHDR and CDR2 SFDVKD. The V gene lost 6 bases and the J gene lost 9 bases, with 14 bases spanning the gap. The CDR3 spells CATSSRRDLEQFF. The CDR3 DNA reads as TGTGCCACCAGTTCGCGGAGAGACCTTGAGCAGTTCTTC.

This clonotype was observed a few times. The chain employs TRBV12-3 or TRBV12-4 and TRBJ2-6; D call uncertain. The CDR3 sequence is 15 residues long. The V end lost 4 bases, the J end lost 0 bases, and 7 bases lay between the germline ends. Written as DNA, the CDR3 is TGTGCCAGCAGTTCGCAGAGCTCTGGGGCCAACGTCCTGACTTTC. This gives the protein CASSSQSSGANVLTF.

This chain connects TRBV20-1 to TRBJ1-2; D call uncertain. V lost 0 bases and J lost 8, with 4 bases in between. CDR1 is DFQATT, CDR2 SNEGSKA, per germline (reference sequence). This CDR3 comprises 10 residues. The CDR3 region has the DNA TGCAGTGCTAGAGATCCCGGCTACACCTTC. Translated: CSARDPGYTF.